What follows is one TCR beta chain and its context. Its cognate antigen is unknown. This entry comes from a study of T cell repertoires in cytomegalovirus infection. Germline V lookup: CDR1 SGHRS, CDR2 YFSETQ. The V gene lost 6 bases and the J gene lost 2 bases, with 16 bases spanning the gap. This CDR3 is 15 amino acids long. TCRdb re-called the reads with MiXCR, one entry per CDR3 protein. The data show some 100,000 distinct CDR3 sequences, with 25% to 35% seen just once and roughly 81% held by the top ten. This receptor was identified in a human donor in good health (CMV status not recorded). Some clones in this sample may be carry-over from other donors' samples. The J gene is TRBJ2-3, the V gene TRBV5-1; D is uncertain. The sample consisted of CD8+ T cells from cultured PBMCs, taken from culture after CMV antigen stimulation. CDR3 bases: TGCGCCAGCACCCTCCGGCGGTCAGACACAGATACGCAGTATTTT. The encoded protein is CASTLRRSDTDTQYF.